This T cell receptor beta chain was recovered during a study of cytomegalovirus exposure and HLA in healthy donors. Looking at the study overall: Approximately 85 million unique TCRs from HLA-typed donors were held in an early data release. Overall study results and limits: A link between a missense DCLRE1C variant and TCR beta V- and J-gene trimming emerged from a later analysis. The study labeled 164 TCR beta chains cytomegalovirus-associated.

It was with 60 Vbeta and 13 Jbeta primers that the PCR ran. Method: immunoSEQ multiplex PCR; TCRdb's copy keeps in-frame clones and lacks some. This repertoire comprises roughly 60,000 clones; its ten largest clones make up approximately 4.3%. V was pared by 3 bases and J by 1 base, with 8 bases of the junction left unmatched. The length of the CDR3 is 16 residues. CDR1 and CDR2 from the germline V gene are SGHTA and FQGNSA. To note about this clone: The antigen is unknown.

The TCR was taken from a male donor in good health and CMV-seronegative. The sequencing input was PBMCs. The chain carries TRBV7-2 and TRBJ2-5, with TRBD1 matching over 7 bases. The CDR3 here is CASSFVDRATQETQYF. CDR3 in DNA: TGTGCCAGCAGCTTCGTCGACAGGGCCACCCAAGAGACCCAGTACTTC.